This T cell receptor (beta chain) came from a study of T-cell memory formation after mild COVID-19. Study summary: Largely, the TCR clusters proved donor specific. Whole-study results and caveats: Day 15 to 85 contracting clones showed balanced CD4/CD8; later expanders leaned CD4+. CM and EM subsets held most contracting CD4+ clones; EMRA held CD8+ ones. Still unconfirmed is whether the second-wave clones peaking on day 37 recognized SARS-CoV-2.

Germline-derived CDR1 and CDR2 are SGHTA and FQGNSA. This CDR3 region has 14 residues. Trimming took 5 bases from V and 7 from J; bases not matched to a gene: 7. TCRdb itself ran the 5' RACE reads through MiXCR, one entry per CDR3 protein. This table has approximately 290,000 distinct CDR3 sequences, around a sixth appearing once. A few counts support this clonotype. Antigen unknown. The sequenced material came from PBMCs or a T cell subset sorted from them (not recorded which). The origin of this receptor is a man aged 18 to 35 who had mild COVID-19 (a few samples of this study predate the infection). Cell type and time point are not known. This rearrangement joins TRBV7-2 to TRBJ2-2; TRBD1 aligns across 7 bases. The CDR3 bases are TGTGCCAGCAGCCCGAGACAGGGTCTCGGGGAGCTGTTTTTT. It yields the protein CASSPRQGLGELFF.